The 14 T cell receptor beta chains presented below share a single source sample, sequenced in a study of blood T cell repertoires in COVID-19. Using immunoSEQ multiplex PCR, the repertoire was profiled, and TCRdb retains in-frame clones only, with some absent. The profile covers some 180,000 clones, with about 88% appearing a single time and about 2.6% taken by the ten largest. Input material: peripheral blood. The receptor set was obtained from a woman older than 75 with COVID-19, enrolled during active disease.

There are a few counts of this clone. The genes are TRBV18 and TRBJ2-3; 9 bases are a match to TRBD1. The CDR3 length is 13 residues. Unmatched junction bases numbered 2, after V lost 4 bases and J lost 6 bases. Germline V CDR1 and CDR2: KGHSH, LQKENI. CDR3 DNA sequence: TGTGCCAGCTCACGGACAGGGGAGGATACGCAGTATTTT. Amino acids: CASSRTGEDTQYF. Full variable domain (outside the CDR3, taken from reference TRBV18 and TRBJ2-3): NAGVMQNPRHLVRRRGQEARLRCSPMKGHSHVYWYRQLPEEGLKFMVYLQKENIIDESGMPKERFSAEFPKEGPSILRIQQVVRGDSAAYFCASSRTGEDTQYFGPGTRLTVL.

V usage is TRBV4-3 and J usage is TRBJ2-3; unclear D gene. The germline V gene has CDR1 LGHNA and CDR2 YSLEER. CDR3 length: 13 residues. The ends were cut back, 0 bases at V and 4 bases at J, with 5 bases in the middle. The CDR3 loop reads CASSQDLADTQYF. CDR3 nucleotides: TGCGCCAGCAGCCAAGATCTCGCAGATACGCAGTATTTT.

The chain links TRBV27 to TRBJ1-1, with D tentatively TRBD1 (6 bases). This CDR3 is 15 amino acids long. The germline gives CDR1 MNHEY, CDR2 SMNVEV (reference sequence). With 6 bases removed from V and 0 bases from J, the gap between germline ends came to 14 bases. In DNA form, the CDR3 reads TGTGCCAGCAGACAGGGAAGGGTGATGAACACTGAAGCTTTCTTT. Translating gives CASRQGRVMNTEAFF.

The chain employs TRBV7-2 and TRBJ1-1; D may be TRBD1 (6 bases). CDR1 SGHTA and CDR2 FQGNSA come from the germline V gene. V lost 5 bases to trimming and J lost 1 base, with 14 bases between them. This CDR3 spans 15 amino acids. CDR3 in amino acids: CASSLSGGKNTEAFF. The CDR3 region has the DNA TGTGCCAGCAGCCTCAGTGGGGGCAAGAACACTGAAGCTTTCTTT.

CDR3 coding DNA: TGTGCCAGCAGTTACGCACCCATGGCAGGCAGGCAGACCCAGTACTTC. Amino acid sequence: CASSYAPMAGRQTQYF. The chain links TRBV6-2 or TRBV6-3 to TRBJ2-5, with D hard to call. This CDR3 is 16 amino acids long. Trimming removed 2 bases from V and 6 bases from J, with 19 bases in between. Germline V gene sequence: CDR1 MNHEY, CDR2 SVGEGT.

V and J are TRBV18 and TRBJ1-6; 8 nucleotides agree with TRBD1. The CDR3 loop spans 18 amino acids. With V trimmed by 6 bases and J by 6 bases, 16 bases remained unmatched. Germline V CDR1 and CDR2: KGHSH, LQKENI. In nucleotides, the CDR3 is TGTGCCAGCTCCCGCTCCTCAACCGGGACAGGACTTAATTCACCCCTCCACTTT. This translates into CASSRSSTGTGLNSPLHF.

In regard to this clone: The same CDR3 is also encoded by other DNA sequences in this sample. The CDR3 reads CASSYSTGYEQYF. The CDR3 bases are TGTGCCAGCAGTTACTCGACAGGGTACGAGCAGTACTTC. This chain joins TRBV6-2 or TRBV6-3 and TRBJ2-7; 7 positions match TRBD1. With 0 bases clipped from V and 4 bases from J, the junction kept 0 bases outside the gene matches. The CDR3 consists of 13 residues. Germline V gives CDR1 MNHEY, CDR2 SVGEGT.

This chain connects TRBV6-5 to TRBJ1-6; 8 bases agree with TRBD1. J lost 9 bases, V lost 5 bases, and 3 bases had no gene match. The CDR3 has 13 residues. Germline CDR1 MNHEY, CDR2 SVGAGI. CDR3 DNA sequence: TGTGCCAGCAGTACAGGGGGGAGTTCACCCCTCCACTTT. This gives the protein CASSTGGSSPLHF.

This chain uses TRBV7-3 with TRBJ2-3; D remains ambiguous. In germline, CDR1 is SGHTA, CDR2 FQGTGA. This CDR3 has 13 amino acids. The V gene lost 1 base and the J gene lost 6 bases, with 8 bases spanning the gap. This CDR3 reads CASSLNAGDTQYF. The CDR3 coding sequence is TGTGCCAGCAGCTTAAATGCCGGGGATACGCAGTATTTT.

The chain uses TRBV11-2 and TRBJ1-1; D remains ambiguous. The CDR3 consists of 13 residues. V gave up 3 bases and J gave up 1 base, with 6 bases separating them. Germline V gives CDR1 SGHAT, CDR2 FQNNGV. The CDR3 region is CASSFAGNTEAFF. CDR3 coding DNA: TGTGCCAGCAGCTTCGCAGGGAACACTGAAGCTTTCTTT. Drawing the rest from reference TRBV11-2 and TRBJ1-1, the complete variable domain is EAGVAQSPRYKIIEKRQSVAFWCNPISGHATLYWYQQILGQGPKLLIQFQNNGVVDDSQLPKDRFSAERLKGVDSTLKIQPAKLEDSAVYLCASSFAGNTEAFFGQGTRLTVV.

The chain is built from TRBV6-6 and TRBJ1-4; 9 bases are a match to TRBD1. The CDR3 consists of 14 residues. The V gene end was trimmed by 5 bases and the J gene end by 7 bases; junction bases not matched to a gene: 5. CDR1 is MNHNY and CDR2 is SVGAGI in the germline V gene (reference sequence). CDR3 coding DNA: TGTGCCAGCAGTCAAGACAGGGGGAGTGAAAAACTGTTTTTT. Protein product: CASSQDRGSEKLFF.

The rearrangement joins TRBV19 to TRBJ2-2; the match to TRBD2 covers 9 bases. J gave up 1 base and V 6 bases, and 3 bases lay outside the gene matches. The V gene's germline CDR1 is LNHDA and CDR2 SQIVND (reference sequence). This CDR3 has 15 amino acids. CDR3: CASRKTSGNTGELFF. The CDR3 DNA reads as TGTGCCAGTAGAAAGACTAGCGGGAACACCGGGGAGCTGTTTTTT.

V and J are TRBV7-2 and TRBJ1-3; TRBD1 might be the D (5 bases). This CDR3 region has 14 residues. Between the trimmed V and J ends, which lost 5 bases and 3 bases, there was a span of 11 bases. In germline, CDR1 is SGHTA, CDR2 FQGNSA. The CDR3 bases are TGTGCCAGCAGCGGGGCGGGGATTGGAAACACCATATATTTT. Translation gives CASSGAGIGNTIYF.

The rearrangement links TRBV20-1 to TRBJ2-6, with TRBD2 as a possible D gene (6 bases). The V end was cut by 3 bases, the J end by 0 bases, with 12 bases between. Germline CDR1 reads DFQATT; CDR2 reads SNEGSKA (reference sequence). This CDR3 spans 16 amino acids. The CDR3, as DNA: TGCAGTGCTAGTGGCGGGATTGACTCTGGGGCCAACGTCCTGACTTTC. This sequence encodes CSASGGIDSGANVLTF.